The rows below give T cell receptor beta chains drawn from one sample of a study of shared clonotypes between healthy human individuals. TCRdb keeps only in-frame clones here, not all; method: immunoSEQ multiplex PCR. The sample carries fewer than 850,000 clones, about two thirds recorded once. Sequenced sample: memory CD4+ T cells sorted from blood. The receptor source for this set is a woman aged 25 to 39 in good health. The CDR3 runs from the conserved cysteine through the conserved F or W. The order of the fields is V gene, J gene, clone size, D gene, CDR3 protein, CDR3 DNA. The D gene is left open where the match is weak. Clone size, where shown, is once, few, many, or a class for clones that have expanded.

V: TRBV19; J: TRBJ1-5; size: .; D: .; CDR3: CASSIFGGGQPQHF; DNA: TGTGCCAGTAGTATCTTCGGGGGAGGCCAGCCCCAGCATTTT
V: TRBV18; J: TRBJ2-1; size: many; D: .; CDR3: CASSPNDYNEQFF; DNA: TGTGCCAGCTCACCAAACGACTACAATGAGCAGTTCTTC
V: TRBV10-1; J: TRBJ1-2; size: few; D: .; CDR3: CASSPQRINGYTF; DNA: TGCGCCAGCAGTCCTCAGAGGATCAATGGCTACACCTTC
V: TRBV19; J: TRBJ1-4; size: .; D: .; CDR3: CASRNTGLEEAPEKLFF; DNA: TGTGCCAGTAGGAACACAGGGTTAGAAGAGGCCCCAGAAAAACTGTTTTTT
V: TRBV7-9; J: TRBJ2-1; size: .; D: .; CDR3: CASSPGGGGVIYNEQFF; DNA: TGTGCCAGCAGCCCAGGAGGTGGGGGAGTAATCTACAATGAGCAGTTCTTC
V: TRBV5-1; J: TRBJ1-4; size: .; D: TRBD1; CDR3: CASSIGQGAGVEKLFF; DNA: TGCGCCAGCAGCATAGGACAGGGGGCCGGTGTTGAAAAACTGTTTTTT
V: TRBV28; J: TRBJ2-6; size: .; D: TRBD1; CDR3: CATRDRGLSGANVLTF; DNA: TGTGCCACCAGGGACAGGGGGCTCTCTGGGGCCAACGTCCTGACTTTC
V: TRBV9; J: TRBJ2-1; size: .; D: .; CDR3: CASSVSQGLPNEQFF; DNA: TGTGCCAGCAGCGTTAGTCAAGGACTACCGAATGAGCAGTTCTTC
V: TRBV2; J: TRBJ1-2; size: once; D: .; CDR3: CASRAGFNYGYTF; DNA: TGTGCCAGCAGGGCAGGGTTTAACTATGGCTACACCTTC
V: TRBV11-2; J: TRBJ2-1; size: .; D: TRBD2; CDR3: CASSQRTSGTPYNEQFF; DNA: TGTGCCAGCAGCCAGCGGACTAGCGGGACCCCTTACAATGAGCAGTTCTTC
V: TRBV27; J: TRBJ2-7; size: .; D: TRBD1; CDR3: CASSRPGQGAYEQYF; DNA: TGTGCCAGCAGTCGACCGGGACAGGGGGCTTACGAGCAGTACTTC
V: TRBV7-9; J: TRBJ2-5; size: .; D: .; CDR3: CASSLKAAQETQYF; DNA: TGTGCCAGCAGCTTAAAAGCGGCTCAAGAGACCCAGTACTTC
V: TRBV6-6; J: TRBJ1-3; size: .; D: .; CDR3: CASSRLREVPGNTIYF; DNA: TGTGCCAGCAGCAGACTTAGGGAGGTCCCTGGAAACACCATATATTTT